This T cell receptor (beta chain) was captured in a study of shared clonotypes between healthy human individuals. Study outcomes and limitations: The small donor group covered limited genetic and exposure diversity.

Worth noting for this clone: Its antigen is still unknown.

Among the unsorted PBMC samples, replicate PCRs used around 0.3 ug DNA, 25,000 to 30,000 T cell genomes. The authors sequenced unsorted PBMC DNA on ten immunoSEQ deep assay plates. Sequenced by immunoSEQ multiplex PCR; TCRdb stores in-frame clones only, minus some. The sample shows more than 400,000 clones, roughly 80% of them seen only once. This TCR was recovered from a woman aged 35 to 49 in good health. Some clones in this sample may be carry-over from other donors' samples. Source material: PBMCs.

CDR3 sequence (DNA): TGTGCCAGCAGCTTAACGCCTGTGGATGCGGGATCCCACGAGCAGTACTTC. Its protein product is CASSLTPVDAGSHEQYF. V is TRBV7-3 and J is TRBJ2-7, with D perhaps TRBD2 (6 bases). This CDR3 spans 17 amino acids. The ends were cut back, 0 bases at V and 5 bases at J, with 20 bases in the middle. Germline loops: CDR1 SGHTA, CDR2 FQGTGA. Variable domain in full (rest from reference TRBV7-3 and TRBJ2-7): GAGVSQTPSNKVTEKGKYVELRCDPISGHTALYWYRQSLGQGPEFLIYFQGTGAADDSGLPNDRFFAVRPEGSVSTLKIQRTERGDSAVYLCASSLTPVDAGSHEQYFGPGTRLTVT.